This T cell receptor (beta chain) derives from a study of spatial heterogeneity in lung cancer. As for the study in general: Strong correlation linked TCR transcript counts in tumor regions to a T cell module score derived from matched bulk RNA-seq. More than nine raw reads, on average, carried each unique TCR and UMI combination. The study, taken as a whole, reports: Intratumoral expanded alpha and beta TCR counts were found to track tumor mutation counts.

The CDR3 contains 17 residues. V dropped 0 bases and J dropped 1; count of bases not matched to a gene: 8. Individually, TCR cDNA molecules were each labelled with a unique molecular identifier. Each CDR3 protein is one row after TCRdb ran MiXCR on the 5' RACE reads. The sample has approximately 9,500 distinct CDR3 sequences, approximately 12% seen once. This clonotype was detected ten times or more. What it binds is unknown. This sample's time point: sample taken at primary tumor resection. This TCR was recovered from a male donor with early-stage non-small cell lung cancer. The chain combines TRBV12-3 or TRBV12-4 with TRBJ1-1; TRBD1 matches at 7 bases. The sample here was lung tumor tissue, taken at surgery. The CDR3 DNA reads TGTGCCAGCAGTTTAGCACTTCCGGGACAGAAGAACACTGAAGCTTTCTTT. Its protein product is CASSLALPGQKNTEAFF.